The following is a T cell receptor (beta chain) sequence with its context. As yet, its antigen is unknown. This sample was taken from a study of beta chain features in type 1 diabetes. The entirety of the isolated RNA underwent reverse transcription, so expressed TCRB transcripts were sequenced. Method: immunoSEQ multiplex PCR; TCRdb's copy keeps in-frame clones and lacks some. The table records 300,000 to 400,000 clones, around 12% of them present only once. Study observations and caveats: The cDNA sequencing approach could over-represent high-TCR-expressing cells.

This CDR3 has 15 amino acids. The junction had 3 bases not matched to a gene; V was cut back by 0 bases and J by 7 bases. Germline-derived CDR1 and CDR2 are SGHTA and FQGNSA. The chain carries TRBV7-2 and TRBJ2-1; the match to TRBD1 covers 10 bases. The receptor was derived from a man between 18 and 29 years old in good health. The source material was naive CD4+ T cells from blood. The CDR3 nucleotides are TGTGCCAGCAGCTTAGCGGGACAGGGGATGAATGAGCAGTTCTTC. Residues: CASSLAGQGMNEQFF.